This paragraph reports one TCR beta chain. Its antigen is not known. This entry belongs to a study of persistence of HIV-infected CD4 T cells. Study context: Multiple blood draws of up to about 180 mL, except two donors with single leukapheresis. Study observations and caveats: TCR oligoclonality correlated with proviral oligoclonality in the same sorted populations.

The libraries were made with immunoSEQ version 4 in survey mode. Clones were read by immunoSEQ multiplex PCR, and TCRdb kept only the in-frame ones, dropping some. Of approximately 45,000 clones in the sample, about 88% were seen once. V gave up 9 bases and J gave up 4 bases; unmatched junction bases: 18. The CDR3 totals 17 residues. The V gene's germline CDR1 is LNHDA and CDR2 SQIVND (reference sequence). Nonspecific anti-CD3/anti-CD28 bead stimulation represents the broad CD4+ T cell repertoire. CD4+ T cells upregulating both CD40 ligand and CD69 were sorted as responding cells. Donors were HIV-1-infected adults who began suppressive ART during chronic infection.

The chain has TRBV19 and TRBJ1-2; 9 nucleotides agree with TRBD1. This clonotype was sampled from an adult woman with HIV who was CMV-seropositive. The material sequenced was CD4+ T cells sorted from PBMCs after roughly 17-hour stimulation, taken from a patient who received antiretroviral therapy. CDR3 coding DNA: TGTGCCAGCACCCACCTGCGGGACAGGGCGTCGAGCTATGGCTACACCTTC. Translated, it gives CASTHLRDRASSYGYTF.